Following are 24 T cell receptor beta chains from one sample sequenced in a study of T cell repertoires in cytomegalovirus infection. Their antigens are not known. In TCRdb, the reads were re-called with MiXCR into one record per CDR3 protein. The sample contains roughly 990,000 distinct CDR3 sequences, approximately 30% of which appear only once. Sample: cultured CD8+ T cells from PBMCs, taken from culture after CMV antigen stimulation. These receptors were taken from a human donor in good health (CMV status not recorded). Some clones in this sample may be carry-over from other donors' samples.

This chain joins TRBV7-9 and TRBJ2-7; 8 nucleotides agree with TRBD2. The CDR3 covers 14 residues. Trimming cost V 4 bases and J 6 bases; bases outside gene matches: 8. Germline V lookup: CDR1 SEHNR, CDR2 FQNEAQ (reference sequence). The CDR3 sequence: CASSSRAGVTEQYF. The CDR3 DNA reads TGTGCCAGCAGCTCGCGAGCGGGGGTAACCGAGCAGTACTTC.

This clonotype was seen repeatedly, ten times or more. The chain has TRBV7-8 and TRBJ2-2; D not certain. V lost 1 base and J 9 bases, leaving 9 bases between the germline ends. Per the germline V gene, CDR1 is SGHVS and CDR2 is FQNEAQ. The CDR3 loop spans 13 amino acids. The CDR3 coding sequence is TGTGCCAGCAGCTTAGATAGCATCTGGGAGCTGTTTTTT. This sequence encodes CASSLDSIWELFF.

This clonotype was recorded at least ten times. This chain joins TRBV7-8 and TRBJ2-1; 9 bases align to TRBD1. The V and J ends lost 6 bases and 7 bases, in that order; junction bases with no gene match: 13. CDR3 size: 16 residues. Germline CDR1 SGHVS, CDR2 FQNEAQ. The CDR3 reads CASRPATGGAFNEQFF. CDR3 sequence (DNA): TGTGCCAGCAGACCTGCCACAGGGGGCGCGTTTAATGAGCAGTTCTTC. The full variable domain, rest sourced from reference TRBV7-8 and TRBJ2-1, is GAGVSQSPRYKVAKRGQDVALRCDPISGHVSLFWYQQALGQGPEFLTYFQNEAQLDKSGLPSDRFFAERPEGSVSTLKIQRTQQEDSAVYLCASRPATGGAFNEQFFGPGTRLTVL.

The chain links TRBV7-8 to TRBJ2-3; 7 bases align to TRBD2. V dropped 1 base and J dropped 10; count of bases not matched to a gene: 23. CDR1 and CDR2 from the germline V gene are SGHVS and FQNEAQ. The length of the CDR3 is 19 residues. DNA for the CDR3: TGTGCCAGCAGCTTAGGCCTAACGCGGCTAGCGGACCAATCACCTTCGCAGTATTTT. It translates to CASSLGLTRLADQSPSQYF.

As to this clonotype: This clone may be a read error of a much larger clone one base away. The CDR3 protein is CANSFWVDNEQFF. The DNA for the CDR3 is TGTGCCAACAGCTTTTGGGTAGACAATGAGCAGTTCTTC. The V call is TRBV7-6, the J call TRBJ2-1; D gene uncertain. The CDR3 consists of 13 residues. In germline, CDR1 is SGHVS, CDR2 FNYEAQ. Using reference TRBV7-6 and TRBJ2-1 for the parts outside the CDR3, the full variable domain is GAGVSQSPRYKVTKRGQDVALRCDPISGHVSLYWYRQALGQGPEFLTYFNYEAQQDKSGLPNDRFSAERPEGSISTLTIQRTEQRDSAMYRCANSFWVDNEQFFGPGTRLTVL.

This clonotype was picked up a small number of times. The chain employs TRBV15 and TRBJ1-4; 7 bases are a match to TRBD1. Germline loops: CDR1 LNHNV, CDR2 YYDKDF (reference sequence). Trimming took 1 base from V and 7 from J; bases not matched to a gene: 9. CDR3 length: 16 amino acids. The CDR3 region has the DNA TGTGCCACCAGCAGAGTTCGTGACAGGGATGGTGAAAAACTGTTTTTT. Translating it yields CATSRVRDRDGEKLFF.

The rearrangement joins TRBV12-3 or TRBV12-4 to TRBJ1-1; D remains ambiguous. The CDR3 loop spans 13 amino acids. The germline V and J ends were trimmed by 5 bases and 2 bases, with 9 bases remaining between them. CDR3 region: CASSTLINTEAFF. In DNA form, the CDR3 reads TGTGCCAGCAGTACCCTAATAAACACTGAAGCTTTCTTT.

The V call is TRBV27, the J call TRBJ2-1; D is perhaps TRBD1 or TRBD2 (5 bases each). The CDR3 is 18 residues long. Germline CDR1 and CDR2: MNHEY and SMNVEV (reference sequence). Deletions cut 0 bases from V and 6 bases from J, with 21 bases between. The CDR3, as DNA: TGTGCCAGCAGTTTATCACACCTCCGGGACGGAGTCTCCAATGAGCAGTTCTTC. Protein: CASSLSHLRDGVSNEQFF.

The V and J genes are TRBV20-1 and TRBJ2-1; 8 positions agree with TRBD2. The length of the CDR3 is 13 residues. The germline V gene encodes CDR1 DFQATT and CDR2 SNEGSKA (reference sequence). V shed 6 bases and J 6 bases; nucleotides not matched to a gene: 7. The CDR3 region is CSAQTSEVNEQFF. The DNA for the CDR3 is TGCAGTGCGCAGACTAGCGAAGTCAATGAGCAGTTCTTC.

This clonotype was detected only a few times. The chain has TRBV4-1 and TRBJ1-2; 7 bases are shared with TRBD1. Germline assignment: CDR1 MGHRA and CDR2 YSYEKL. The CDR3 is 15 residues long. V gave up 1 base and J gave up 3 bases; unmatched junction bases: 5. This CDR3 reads CASSQVTGTDYGYTF. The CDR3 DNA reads TGCGCCAGCAGCCAAGTAACCGGGACAGACTATGGCTACACCTTC.

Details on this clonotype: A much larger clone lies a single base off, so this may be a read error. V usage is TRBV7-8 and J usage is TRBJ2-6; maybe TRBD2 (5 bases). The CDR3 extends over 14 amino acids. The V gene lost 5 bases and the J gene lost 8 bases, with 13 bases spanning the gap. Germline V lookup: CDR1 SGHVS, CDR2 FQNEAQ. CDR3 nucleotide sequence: TGTGCCAGCAGCCAAGGTACCGGGACCAACGTCCTGACTTTC. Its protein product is CASSQGTGTNVLTF.

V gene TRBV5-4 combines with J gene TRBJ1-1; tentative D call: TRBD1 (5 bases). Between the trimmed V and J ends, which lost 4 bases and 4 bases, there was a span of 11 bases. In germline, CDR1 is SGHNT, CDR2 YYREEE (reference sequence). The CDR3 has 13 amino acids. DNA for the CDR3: TGTGCCAGCAGCACCTCGGGGGGCACTGAAGCTTTCTTT. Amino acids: CASSTSGGTEAFF.

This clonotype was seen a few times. The CDR3 DNA reads TGTGCCAGCGCCTTCAGCGGGGGGGCGGAGAGGAATGAGCAGTTCTTC. It translates to CASAFSGGAERNEQFF. V is TRBV12-3 or TRBV12-4 and J is TRBJ2-1, with 10 bases aligning to TRBD2. The CDR3 extends over 16 amino acids. Trimming cost V 8 bases and J 7 bases; bases outside gene matches: 14.

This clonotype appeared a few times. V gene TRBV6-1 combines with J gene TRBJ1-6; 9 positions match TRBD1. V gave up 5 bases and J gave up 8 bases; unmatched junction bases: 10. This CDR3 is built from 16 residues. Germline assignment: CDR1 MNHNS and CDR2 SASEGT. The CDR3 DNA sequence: TGTGCCAGCAGTTGGGACAGGGCCTTGGTTTATTCACCCCTCCACTTT. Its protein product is CASSWDRALVYSPLHF.

The CDR3 is CASSSPTSGGGSPYEQYV. The CDR3 DNA is TGTGCCAGCAGCTCACCCACTAGCGGGGGGGGATCTCCCTACGAGCAGTACGTC. V and J are TRBV11-2 and TRBJ2-7; 13 nucleotides agree with TRBD2. Germline trimming cut 4 bases from V and 2 bases from J; bases unmatched to any gene: 11. Looked up from germline, CDR1 is SGHAT and CDR2 is FQNNGV. This CDR3 has 18 amino acids.

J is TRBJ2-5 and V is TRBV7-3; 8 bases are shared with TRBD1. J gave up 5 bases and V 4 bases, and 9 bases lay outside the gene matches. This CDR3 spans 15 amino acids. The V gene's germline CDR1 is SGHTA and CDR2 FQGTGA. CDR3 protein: CASSSTGDGRETQYF. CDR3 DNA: TGTGCCAGCAGCTCGACAGGGGACGGAAGGGAGACCCAGTACTTC.

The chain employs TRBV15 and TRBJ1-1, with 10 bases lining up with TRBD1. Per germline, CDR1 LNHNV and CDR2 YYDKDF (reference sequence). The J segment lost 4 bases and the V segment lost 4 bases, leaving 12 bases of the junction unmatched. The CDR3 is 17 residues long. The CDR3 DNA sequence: TGTGCCACCAGCATCAGAGGGACAGGGGAATGGGGCACTGAAGCTTTCTTT. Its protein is CATSIRGTGEWGTEAFF.

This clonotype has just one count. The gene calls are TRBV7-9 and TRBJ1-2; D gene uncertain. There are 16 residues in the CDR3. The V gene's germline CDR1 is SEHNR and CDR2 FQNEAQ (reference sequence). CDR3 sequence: CVSSLASLPANYGYTF. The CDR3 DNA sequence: TGTGTCAGTAGCTTAGCATCGCTCCCCGCTAACTATGGCTACACCTTC.

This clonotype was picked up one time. CDR3 sequence (DNA): TGTGCCAGCAGTTACGCGGACAGCCCGAACACCGGGGAGCTGTTTTTT. As protein: CASSYADSPNTGELFF. The rearrangement joins TRBV6-2 or TRBV6-3 to TRBJ2-2; perhaps TRBD1 as D (6 bases). Germline CDR1 reads MNHEY; CDR2 reads SVGEGT. Trimming removed 2 bases at V and 0 bases at J, with 10 bases between. This CDR3 contains 16 residues.

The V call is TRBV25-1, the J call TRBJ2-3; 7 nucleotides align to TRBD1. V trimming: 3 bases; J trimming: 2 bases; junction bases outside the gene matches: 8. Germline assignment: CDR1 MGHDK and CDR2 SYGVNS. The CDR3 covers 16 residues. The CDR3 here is CASSERRDRTTDTQYF. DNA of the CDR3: TGTGCCAGCAGTGAGCGTCGGGACAGAACCACAGATACGCAGTATTTT. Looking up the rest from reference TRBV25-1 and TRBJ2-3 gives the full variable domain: EADIYQTPRYLVIGTGKKITLECSQTMGHDKMYWYQQDPGMELHLIHYSYGVNSTEKGDLSSESTVSRIRTEHFPLTLESARPSHTSQYLCASSERRDRTTDTQYFGPGTRLTVL.

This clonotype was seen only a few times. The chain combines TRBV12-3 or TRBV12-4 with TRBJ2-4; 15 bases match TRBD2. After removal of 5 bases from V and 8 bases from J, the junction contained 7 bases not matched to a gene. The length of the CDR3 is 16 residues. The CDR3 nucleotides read TGTGCCAGCAGTGGACTAGCGGGGGGGCCCTCAGACATTCAGTACTTC. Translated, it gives CASSGLAGGPSDIQYF.

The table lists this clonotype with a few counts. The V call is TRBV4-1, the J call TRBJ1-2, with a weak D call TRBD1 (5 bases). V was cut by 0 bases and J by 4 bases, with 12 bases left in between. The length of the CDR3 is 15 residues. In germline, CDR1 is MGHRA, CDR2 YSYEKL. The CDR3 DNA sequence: TGCGCCAGCAGCCAAGATCGGGGGGGACGCTATGGCTACACCTTC. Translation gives CASSQDRGGRYGYTF.

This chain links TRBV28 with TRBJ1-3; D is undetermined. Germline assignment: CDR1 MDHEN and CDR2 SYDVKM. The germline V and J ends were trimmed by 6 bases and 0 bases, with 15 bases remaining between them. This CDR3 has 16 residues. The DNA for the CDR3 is TGTGCCAGCAGCCCAATTACAGCCGCCTCTGGAAACACCATATATTTT. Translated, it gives CASSPITAASGNTIYF.

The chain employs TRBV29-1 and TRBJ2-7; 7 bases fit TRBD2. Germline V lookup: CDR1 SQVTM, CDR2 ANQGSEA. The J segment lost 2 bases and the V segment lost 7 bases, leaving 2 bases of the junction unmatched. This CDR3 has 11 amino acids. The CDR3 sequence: CSAGTTYEQYV. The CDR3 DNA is TGCAGCGCCGGGACTACCTACGAGCAGTACGTC.